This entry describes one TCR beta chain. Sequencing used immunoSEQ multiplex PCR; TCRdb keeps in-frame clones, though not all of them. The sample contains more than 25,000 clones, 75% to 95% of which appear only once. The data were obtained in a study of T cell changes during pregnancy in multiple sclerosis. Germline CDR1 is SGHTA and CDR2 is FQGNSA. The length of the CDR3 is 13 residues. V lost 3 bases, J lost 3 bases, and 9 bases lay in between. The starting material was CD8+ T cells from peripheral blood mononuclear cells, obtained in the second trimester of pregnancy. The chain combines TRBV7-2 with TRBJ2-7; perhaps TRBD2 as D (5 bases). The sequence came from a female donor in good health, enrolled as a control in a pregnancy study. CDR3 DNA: TGTGCCAGCAGCTTGGAGGAGTACTACGAGCAGTACTTC. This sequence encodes CASSLEEYYEQYF. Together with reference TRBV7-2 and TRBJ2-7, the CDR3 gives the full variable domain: GAGVSQSPSNKVTEKGKDVELRCDPISGHTALYWYRQSLGQGLEFLIYFQGNSAPDKSGLPSDRFSAERTGGSVSTLTIQRTQQEDSAVYLCASSLEEYYEQYFGPGTRLTVT.